A single sample gave rise to the 25 T cell receptor beta chains below, sequenced in a study of persistence of HIV-infected CD4 T cells. The immunoSEQ assay was version 4, run in survey mode. Repertoires were generated with immunoSEQ multiplex PCR, while TCRdb's copy carries only in-frame clones and drops some. The sample includes around 30,000 clones, approximately 85% of them seen just once. An overlapping HIV-1 Gag peptide pool stimulated these cells at about 0.91 ug/peptide/mL. Sorted nonresponding memory CD4+ T cells were CD40L-negative, CD69-negative, CD45RO-high. These receptors have no identified antigens. Specimen: CD4+ T cells sorted from PBMCs after approximately 19-hour stimulation, collected from a patient who received antiretroviral therapy. The receptors derive from an adult woman with HIV who was CMV-seropositive.

This chain links TRBV14 with TRBJ1-3, with D uncertain. There are 14 residues in the CDR3. Trimming took off 4 bases at V and 2 bases at J, with 9 bases between the two ends. Germline V CDR1 and CDR2: SGHDN, FVKESK. CDR3 DNA sequence: TGTGCCAGCAGCCCATTAGGCCCTGGAAACACCATATATTTT. It translates to CASSPLGPGNTIYF.

The genes are TRBV7-9 and TRBJ1-2; weak D call: TRBD1 (6 bases). The CDR3 has 13 residues. Germline CDR1 and CDR2: SEHNR and FQNEAQ (reference sequence). V lost 5 bases to trimming and J lost 3 bases, with 10 bases between them. The CDR3 loop reads CASSQGNDYGYTF. The DNA for the CDR3 is TGTGCCAGCAGCCAGGGGAACGACTATGGCTACACCTTC. The full variable domain, rest sourced from reference TRBV7-9 and TRBJ1-2, is DTGVSQNPRHKITKRGQNVTFRCDPISEHNRLYWYRQTLGQGPEFLTYFQNEAQLEKSRLLSDRFSAERPKGSFSTLEIQRTEQGDSAMYLCASSQGNDYGYTFGSGTRLTVV.

This chain joins TRBV7-3 and TRBJ1-1; unclear D gene. CDR1 is SGHTA, CDR2 FQGTGA, per germline. The CDR3 is 15 amino acids. V lost 4 bases and J 4 bases, leaving 16 bases between the germline ends. The CDR3, as DNA: TGTGCCAGCAGCTCCGGCCCTTACCCTTCCACTGAAGCTTTCTTT. Translation gives CASSSGPYPSTEAFF.

This clone was detected a few times. V gene TRBV7-9 combines with J gene TRBJ2-3; TRBD1 or TRBD2 may be the D gene (5 bases each). The CDR3 spans 15 residues. Trimming removed 3 bases from V and 4 bases from J, with 14 bases in between. Germline V gives CDR1 SEHNR, CDR2 FQNEAQ (reference sequence). This CDR3 is CASSLGEVLADTQYF. The CDR3 nucleotides read TGTGCCAGCAGCTTGGGGGAAGTCCTCGCAGATACGCAGTATTTT.

Concerning this clone: Other DNA sequences from this sample encode an identical CDR3 as well. This CDR3 is CAVTSGRYGEQFF. As DNA, the CDR3 is TGTGCCGTGACTAGCGGGAGGTACGGTGAGCAGTTCTTC. The J gene is TRBJ2-1, the V gene TRBV19; 13 bases match TRBD2. The CDR3 is 13 amino acids. With 11 bases clipped from V and 9 bases from J, the junction kept 7 bases outside the gene matches. Germline CDR1 and CDR2: LNHDA and SQIVND (reference sequence).

This sequence joins TRBV5-6 and TRBJ2-5; D possibly matches TRBD1 or TRBD2 (6 bases each). The V gene's germline CDR1 is SGHDT and CDR2 YYEEEE. The CDR3 is made up of 16 amino acids. Trimming stripped 5 bases from V and 7 bases from J, with 24 bases between. The CDR3 loop reads CASRQGPGATKGTQYF. DNA of the CDR3: TGTGCCAGCAGGCAAGGGCCGGGGGCAACTAAAGGGACCCAGTACTTC. The full variable domain, rest sourced from reference TRBV5-6 and TRBJ2-5, is DAGVTQSPTHLIKTRGQQVTLRCSPKSGHDTVSWYQQALGQGPQFIFQYYEEEERQRGNFPDRFSGHQFPNYSSELNVNALLLGDSALYLCASRQGPGATKGTQYFGPGTRLLVL.

The rearrangement joins TRBV28 to TRBJ2-7; no reliable D call. Per the germline V gene, CDR1 is MDHEN and CDR2 is SYDVKM. The CDR3 has 15 amino acids. Trimming took off 4 bases at V and 2 bases at J, with 15 bases between the two ends. The CDR3 DNA reads as TGTGCCAGCAGTTCATCGGGTGGAGCGACCTACGAGCAGTACTTC. It codes for CASSSSGGATYEQYF.

The V gene is TRBV5-1, the J gene TRBJ1-2, with 7 bases that match TRBD1. The length of the CDR3 is 15 residues. Per germline, CDR1 SGHRS and CDR2 YFSETQ. Trimming removed 4 bases from V and 2 bases from J; junction bases left unmatched: 8. DNA of the CDR3: TGCGCCAGCAGCCAGGGGGGACAGAGAAACTATGGCTACACCTTC. This gives the protein CASSQGGQRNYGYTF.

In DNA form, the CDR3 reads TGTGCCAGCAGCTCTCGGACAGGGAAAAACACCGGGGAGCTGTTTTTT. Its translation: CASSSRTGKNTGELFF. This chain uses TRBV7-8 with TRBJ2-2, with 8 bases aligning to TRBD1. The CDR3 covers 16 residues. The V gene's germline CDR1 is SGHVS and CDR2 FQNEAQ. The V gene end was trimmed by 4 bases and the J gene end by 2 bases; junction bases not matched to a gene: 6.

This rearrangement joins TRBV18 to TRBJ1-1; TRBD1 aligns across 8 bases. The CDR3 sequence is 14 residues long. CDR1 is KGHSH and CDR2 is LQKENI in the germline V gene. The V and J ends lost 3 bases and 5 bases, in that order; junction bases with no gene match: 5. The CDR3 loop reads CASSPLQGGTEAFF. Here the CDR3 DNA reads TGTGCCAGCTCACCGTTACAGGGGGGGACTGAAGCTTTCTTT.

The chain uses TRBV6-1 and TRBJ1-5; 8 bases agree with TRBD1. The CDR3 has 14 amino acids. After removal of 3 bases from V and 4 bases from J, the junction contained 2 bases not matched to a gene. CDR1 MNHNS and CDR2 SASEGT come from the germline V gene. CDR3 sequence: CASSEQGANQPQHF. The CDR3 DNA reads as TGTGCCAGCAGTGAGCAGGGGGCGAATCAGCCCCAGCATTTT.

The genes are TRBV9 and TRBJ2-7, with a tentative D call TRBD1 (6 bases). This CDR3 is 15 amino acids long. Trimming removed 3 bases from V and 2 bases from J, with 15 bases in between. Germline lookup yields CDR1 SGDLS and CDR2 YYNGEE. The CDR3 nucleotides read TGTGCCAGCAGCGCCGGGACAACCTTAGCCTACGAGCAGTACTTC. Encoded protein: CASSAGTTLAYEQYF.

The chain carries TRBV10-3 and TRBJ2-5, with D possibly TRBD1 on 5 matching bases. The CDR3 has 17 amino acids. V was pared by 0 bases and J by 3 bases, with 17 bases between. Germline V gene data show CDR1 as ENHRY and CDR2 as SYGVKD. DNA for the CDR3: TGTGCCATCAGTGAGTCACAGACAGCGAGCCTGGAAGAGACCCAGTACTTC. Residues: CAISESQTASLEETQYF.

This clone showed up just once. CDR3 amino acids: CASSIDRDTSKNIQYF. The CDR3 DNA sequence: TGTGCCAGTAGTATAGATCGGGACACAAGCAAAAACATTCAGTACTTC. The chain couples TRBV19 to TRBJ2-4; possible D gene TRBD1, 6 bases. Germline V gives CDR1 LNHDA, CDR2 SQIVND (reference sequence). V was pared by 0 bases and J by 3 bases, with 12 bases between. The CDR3 sequence is 16 residues long.

The chain links TRBV28 to TRBJ1-5, with D uncertain. V lost 2 bases, J lost 0 bases, and 11 bases lay in between. The CDR3 sequence is 16 residues long. Germline CDR1 is MDHEN and CDR2 is SYDVKM. The CDR3 here is CASSLTGRGSNQPQHF. CDR3 DNA: TGTGCCAGCAGTTTAACTGGTAGAGGTAGCAATCAGCCCCAGCATTTT.

V gene TRBV7-8 combines with J gene TRBJ1-1; D is perhaps TRBD1 (6 bases). The CDR3 is 18 residues long. V shed 3 bases and J shed 0 bases, with 20 bases lying between them. Per germline, CDR1 SGHVS and CDR2 FQNEAQ. Here the CDR3 reads CASSFQLRTDLMNTEAFF. CDR3 coding DNA: TGTGCCAGCAGCTTCCAACTACGGACAGATCTTATGAACACTGAAGCTTTCTTT.

This chain joins TRBV6-5 and TRBJ1-1, with a possible D match to TRBD1 (5 bases). There are 14 residues in the CDR3. V dropped 8 bases and J dropped 9 bases, with 22 bases sitting between them. From germline, CDR1 is MNHEY and CDR2 SVGAGI. The DNA of the CDR3 is TGTGCCAGCGGAAGAACGGAGGGGATTTCTAAAGCTTTCTTT. It translates to CASGRTEGISKAFF.

The rearrangement links TRBV2 to TRBJ1-2; D remains ambiguous. V lost 5 bases, J lost 4 bases, and 8 bases lay in between. CDR3 length: 12 residues. Germline values: CDR1 SNHLY, CDR2 FYNNEI. CDR3: CASSLEGYGYTF. DNA of the CDR3: TGTGCCAGCAGTCTTGAGGGCTATGGCTACACCTTC.

The chain employs TRBV19 and TRBJ1-6; no clear D. The CDR3 totals 15 residues. Germline loops: CDR1 LNHDA, CDR2 SQIVND (reference sequence). The V end lost 7 bases, the J end lost 0 bases, and 10 bases lay between the germline ends. CDR3 protein: CASTPTGSYNSPLHF. The DNA for the CDR3 is TGTGCCAGTACCCCCACTGGCTCCTATAATTCACCCCTCCACTTT.

The chain joins TRBV24-1 to TRBJ1-5; D is possibly TRBD1 (5 bases). CDR1 is KGHDR and CDR2 is SFDVKD in the germline V gene. Trimming shortened V by 4 bases and J by 6 bases, and 12 bases separated the two germline ends. The CDR3 is 14 amino acids. CDR3 sequence: CATSDTGGGQPQHF. The DNA of the CDR3 is TGTGCCACCAGTGACACAGGAGGAGGTCAGCCCCAGCATTTT.

The rearrangement uses TRBV3-1 (or the pseudogene TRBV3-2) and TRBJ2-1; TRBD2 matches 12 bases. V lost 3 bases, J lost 7 bases, and 13 bases stayed unmatched. CDR1 is LGHDT, CDR2 YNNKEL, per germline (reference sequence). This CDR3 spans 18 amino acids. The CDR3 region is CASSHAPGGLAGRNEQFF. The CDR3 coding sequence is TGTGCCAGCAGCCACGCACCAGGGGGACTAGCGGGTCGTAATGAGCAGTTCTTC.

The rearrangement links TRBV3-1 (or the pseudogene TRBV3-2) to TRBJ2-2; D is undetermined. The germline CDR1 and CDR2 sequences are LGHDT and YNNKEL (reference sequence). This CDR3 comprises 13 residues. The V end was cut by 4 bases, the J end by 6 bases, with 9 bases between. The CDR3 loop reads CASSLRGAGELFF. CDR3 nucleotide sequence: TGTGCCAGCAGCCTTCGTGGGGCCGGGGAGCTGTTTTTT.

The chain has TRBV9 and TRBJ1-1; the D is unclear. The CDR3 covers 16 residues. CDR1 SGDLS and CDR2 YYNGEE come from the germline V gene. Trimming took off 3 bases at V and 4 bases at J, with 19 bases between the two ends. The CDR3 DNA is TGTGCCAGCAGCGCCCGGGCCACACAGATGGGCACTGAAGCTTTCTTT. As protein: CASSARATQMGTEAFF.

The rearrangement uses TRBV2 and TRBJ1-3; perhaps TRBD1 as D (6 bases). The CDR3 sequence is 13 residues long. Deletions cut 7 bases from V and 2 bases from J, with 9 bases between. CDR1 and CDR2 (germline): SNHLY, FYNNEI. CDR3 DNA: TGTGCCAGCACTCGGACAGCTGGAAACACCATATATTTT. This translates into CASTRTAGNTIYF. Using reference TRBV2 and TRBJ1-3 for the parts outside the CDR3, the full variable domain is EPEVTQTPSHQVTQMGQEVILRCVPISNHLYFYWYRQILGQKVEFLVSFYNNEISEKSEIFDDQFSVERPDGSNFTLKIRSTKLEDSAMYFCASTRTAGNTIYFGEGSWLTVV.

The chain uses TRBV5-1 and TRBJ1-2; D is undetermined. This CDR3 region has 12 residues. CDR1 SGHRS and CDR2 YFSETQ come from the germline V gene. V was cut by 2 bases and J by 8 bases, with 10 bases left in between. The CDR3 here is CASSLAPGGYTF. The CDR3 DNA reads as TGCGCCAGCAGCTTAGCCCCCGGAGGCTACACCTTC.